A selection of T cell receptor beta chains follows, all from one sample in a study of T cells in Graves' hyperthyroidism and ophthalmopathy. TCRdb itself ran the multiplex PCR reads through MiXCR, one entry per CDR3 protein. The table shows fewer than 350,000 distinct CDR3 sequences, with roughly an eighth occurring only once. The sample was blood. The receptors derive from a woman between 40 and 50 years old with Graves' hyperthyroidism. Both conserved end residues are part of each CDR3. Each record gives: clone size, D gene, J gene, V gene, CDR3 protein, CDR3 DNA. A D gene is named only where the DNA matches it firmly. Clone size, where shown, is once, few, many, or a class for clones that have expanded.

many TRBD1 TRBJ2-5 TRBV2 CASSESLLGGGETQYF TGTGCCAGCAGTGAGTCGCTCTTAGGGGGCGGAGAGACCCAGTACTTC
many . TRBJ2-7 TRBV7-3 CASSPPGSYEQYF TGTGCCAGCAGCCCCCCGGGGTCCTACGAGCAGTACTTC
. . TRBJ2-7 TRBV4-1 CASSNILGKNEQYF TGCGCCAGCAGCAATATATTGGGGAAGAACGAGCAGTACTTC
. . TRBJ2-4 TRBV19 CASSNGRGTIQYF TGTGCCAGTAGTAACGGCAGGGGTACCATTCAGTACTTC
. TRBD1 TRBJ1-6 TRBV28 CASSLGRGLGSPLHF TGTGCCAGCAGTTTGGGCAGGGGGCTCGGGTCACCCCTCCACTTT
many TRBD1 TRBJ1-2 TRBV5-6 CASSLVRQGVNYGYTF TGTGCCAGCAGCTTGGTGCGACAGGGTGTGAACTATGGCTACACCTTC
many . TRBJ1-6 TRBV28 CAIQGGSSYNSPLHF TGTGCCATCCAGGGTGGGAGCTCCTATAATTCACCCCTCCACTTT
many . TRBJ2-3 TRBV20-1 CSARVDGPNTDTQYF TGCAGTGCTAGAGTGGACGGGCCAAACACAGATACGCAGTATTTT
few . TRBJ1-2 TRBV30 CAFGQEDYGYTF TGTGCCTTCGGACAAGAAGACTATGGCTACACCTTC
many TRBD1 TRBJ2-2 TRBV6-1 CASSSPGTDETGELFF TGTGCCAGCAGTTCTCCCGGGACAGACGAGACCGGGGAGCTGTTTTTT
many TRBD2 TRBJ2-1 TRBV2 CASKKGLAGSGIYNEQFF TGTGCCAGCAAGAAAGGACTAGCGGGGTCCGGTATCTACAATGAGCAGTTCTTC
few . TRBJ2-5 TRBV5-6 CASSLDPAGETQYF TGTGCCAGCAGCTTGGATCCGGCTGGGGAGACCCAGTACTTC
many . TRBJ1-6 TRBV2 CASSENFNSPLHF TGTGCCAGCAGTGAAAACTTCAATTCACCCCTCCACTTT
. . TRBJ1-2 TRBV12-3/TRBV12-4 CASSPGVLGGYTF TGTGCCAGCAGCCCCGGGGTATTGGGCGGCTACACCTTC
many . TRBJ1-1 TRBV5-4 CASSRRGRFTEAFF TGTGCCAGCAGCAGAAGGGGAAGGTTTACTGAAGCTTTCTTT
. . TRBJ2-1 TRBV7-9 CASSPSFSYNEQFF TGTGCCAGCAGCCCTAGCTTCTCCTACAATGAGCAGTTCTTC
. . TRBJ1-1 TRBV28 CATVLSLGAATEAFF TGTGCCACCGTCCTATCTTTGGGGGCGGCCACTGAAGCTTTCTTT
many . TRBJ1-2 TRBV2 CASRGDLGGYTF TGTGCCAGCAGGGGGGATCTAGGGGGCTACACCTTC
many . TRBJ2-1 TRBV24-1 CATSESSGSQSNEQFF TGTGCCACCAGTGAATCCTCAGGGTCACAGAGCAATGAGCAGTTCTTC
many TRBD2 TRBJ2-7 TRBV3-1 CASSLLADLSYEQYF TGTGCCAGCAGCTTACTAGCGGACCTCTCCTACGAGCAGTACTTC
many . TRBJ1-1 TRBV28 CASSSPGPGNTEAFF TGTGCCAGCAGTTCCCCGGGACCGGGGAACACTGAAGCTTTCTTT
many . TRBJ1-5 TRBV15 CATSRDMGQPQHF TGTGCCACCAGCAGAGATATGGGGCAGCCCCAGCATTTT
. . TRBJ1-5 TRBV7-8 CASSPAQGYLQPQHF TGTGCCAGCAGCCCTGCCCAGGGATACCTTCAGCCCCAGCATTTT
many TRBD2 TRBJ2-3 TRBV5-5 CASSFARLAGTDTQYF TGTGCCAGCAGCTTTGCTCGACTAGCGGGGACAGATACGCAGTATTTT
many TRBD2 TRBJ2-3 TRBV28 CASSLSGREDTQYF TGTGCCAGCAGTTTGAGCGGGAGGGAAGATACGCAGTATTTT
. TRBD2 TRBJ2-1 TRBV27 CASSLSGRPYNEQFF TGTGCCAGCAGTCTTAGCGGGAGACCCTACAATGAGCAGTTCTTC
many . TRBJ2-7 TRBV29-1 CSAGNRDTYEQYF TGCAGCGCGGGAAACAGGGATACCTACGAGCAGTACTTC
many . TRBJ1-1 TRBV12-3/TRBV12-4 CASSLSRTEAFF TGTGCCAGCAGTTTAAGCCGCACTGAAGCTTTCTTT